The 20 T cell receptor beta chains presented below share a single source sample, sequenced in a study of cytotoxic CD8 clonotypes in ibrutinib-treated CLL. Method: immunoSEQ multiplex PCR; TCRdb's copy keeps in-frame clones and lacks some. The table has fewer than 150,000 clones, approximately 80% seen once; the top ten hold roughly 3.3%. The sequencing used PBMCs, collected after 24 months of ibrutinib treatment. These receptors came from a human donor with chronic lymphocytic leukemia.

The V gene is TRBV11-2, the J gene TRBJ2-1, with 7 bases matching TRBD1. The germline gives CDR1 SGHAT, CDR2 FQNNGV. J was trimmed by 5 bases and V by 3 bases; bases with no gene match: 10. CDR3 length: 16 residues. In nucleotides, the CDR3 is TGTGCCAGCAGCTTCCTACCGGGACAGAGAAACAATGAGCAGTTCTTC. This gives the protein CASSFLPGQRNNEQFF. Full variable domain (rest looked up from reference TRBV11-2 and TRBJ2-1): EAGVAQSPRYKIIEKRQSVAFWCNPISGHATLYWYQQILGQGPKLLIQFQNNGVVDDSQLPKDRFSAERLKGVDSTLKIQPAKLEDSAVYLCASSFLPGQRNNEQFFGPGTRLTVL.

The rearrangement uses TRBV7-2 and TRBJ2-1; TRBD2 agrees at 9 bases. The germline V gene has CDR1 SGHTA and CDR2 FQGNSA. CDR3 length: 16 residues. V lost 2 bases to trimming and J lost 3 bases; unmatched junction nucleotides: 5. This CDR3 reads CASSLSYSGGYNEQFF. In nucleotides, the CDR3 is TGTGCCAGCAGCTTATCATATAGCGGGGGCTACAATGAGCAGTTCTTC.

J is TRBJ1-4 and V is TRBV9; possibly TRBD1 for D (5 bases). The CDR3 covers 18 residues. Trimming removed 0 bases at V and 5 bases at J, with 20 bases between. CDR1 is SGDLS and CDR2 is YYNGEE in the germline V gene. CDR3 in amino acids: CASSVGGWDVKANEKLFF. The DNA of the CDR3 is TGTGCCAGCAGCGTAGGGGGATGGGACGTAAAAGCAAATGAAAAACTGTTTTTT.

V usage is TRBV7-2 and J usage is TRBJ2-1; D unclear. The germline gives CDR1 SGHTA, CDR2 FQGNSA. This CDR3 is built from 15 residues. The ends were cut back, 1 base at V and 0 bases at J, with 7 bases in the middle. The CDR3 region has the DNA TGTGCCAGCAGCTTAGACCCCAGCTCCTACAATGAGCAGTTCTTC. Its translation is CASSLDPSSYNEQFF.

This clone was seen a handful of times. The chain is built from TRBV5-4 and TRBJ2-7; unclear D gene. Deletions cut 2 bases from V and 3 bases from J, with 12 bases between. There are 14 residues in the CDR3. The germline V gene has CDR1 SGHNT and CDR2 YYREEE (reference sequence). The CDR3 nucleotides are TGTGCCAGCAGCTTATCCGCAGCCAACTACGAGCAGTACTTC. Protein: CASSLSAANYEQYF.

The chain couples TRBV30 to TRBJ2-2; D gene ambiguous. The CDR3 spans 15 residues. The germline CDR1 and CDR2 sequences are GTSNPN and SVGIG (reference sequence). Trimming took 3 bases from V and 1 from J, leaving 12 bases between them. CDR3 sequence: CAWSVASWNTGELFF. The CDR3 DNA is TGTGCCTGGAGCGTAGCTTCTTGGAACACCGGGGAGCTGTTTTTT. The variable domain in full, completed from reference TRBV30 and TRBJ2-2, reads SQTIHQWPATLVQPVGSPLSLECTVEGTSNPNLYWYRQAAGRGLQLLFYSVGIGQISSEVPQNLSASRPQDRQFILSSKKLLLSDSGFYLCAWSVASWNTGELFFGEGSRLTVL.

V is TRBV6-1 and J is TRBJ2-7, with TRBD2 identical over 8 bases. Trimming at V came to 6 bases and at J to 3 bases, leaving 16 bases not matched to a gene. The CDR3 contains 17 residues. CDR1 MNHNS and CDR2 SASEGT come from the germline V gene. CDR3 in DNA: TGTGCCAGCAGCGAAAAGAGGGCTAGCGGGTACTACTACGAGCAGTACTTC. Its translation: CASSEKRASGYYYEQYF.

J is TRBJ2-3 and V is TRBV10-3, with a possible D match to TRBD1 (6 bases). Germline V gives CDR1 ENHRY, CDR2 SYGVKD. V was cut by 3 bases and J by 2 bases, with 21 bases left in between. CDR3 length equals 18 residues. CDR3 in DNA: TGTGCCATCAGTGAAGGGCTCGTGCCCAGGGGTTCCACAGATACGCAGTATTTT. This sequence encodes CAISEGLVPRGSTDTQYF.

The rearrangement joins TRBV6-5 to TRBJ2-7; 9 bases fit TRBD1. Germline V CDR1 and CDR2: MNHEY, SVGAGI. V shed 2 bases and J 5 bases; nucleotides not matched to a gene: 7. The CDR3 sequence is 15 residues long. CDR3 residues: CASSYLRDRVHEQYF. In DNA form, the CDR3 reads TGTGCCAGCAGTTACCTCCGGGACAGGGTCCACGAGCAGTACTTC.

This rearrangement joins TRBV19 to TRBJ1-1; D remains unclear. Trimming took off 4 bases at V and 0 bases at J, with 9 bases between the two ends. There are 14 residues in the CDR3. CDR1 and CDR2 from the germline V gene are LNHDA and SQIVND (reference sequence). The CDR3 coding sequence is TGTGCCAGTAGTAGGACCTCAATGAACACTGAAGCTTTCTTT. Amino acid sequence: CASSRTSMNTEAFF.

This rearrangement joins TRBV2 to TRBJ1-5, with D maybe TRBD1 (6 bases). V was trimmed by 6 bases and J by 3 bases, leaving 18 bases between them. There are 16 residues in the CDR3. From germline, CDR1 is SNHLY and CDR2 FYNNEI. As DNA, the CDR3 is TGTGCCAGCAGAAAGGCAGGGGCCGGTCCCAATCAGCCCCAGCATTTT. It specifies CASRKAGAGPNQPQHF.

This chain uses TRBV29-1 with TRBJ1-1; TRBD1 matches at 7 bases. This CDR3 contains 14 residues. Germline CDR1 reads SQVTM; CDR2 reads ANQGSEA. V gave up 6 bases and J gave up 4 bases; unmatched junction bases: 11. The CDR3 nucleotides are TGCAGCGTGCAATATAGGGGGCTTGGCACTGAAGCTTTCTTT. Protein product: CSVQYRGLGTEAFF. Variable domain in full (rest from reference TRBV29-1 and TRBJ1-1): SAVISQKPSRDICQRGTSLTIQCQVDSQVTMMFWYRQQPGQSLTLIATANQGSEATYESGFVIDKFPISRPNLTFSTLTVSNMSPEDSSIYLCSVQYRGLGTEAFFGQGTRLTVV.

V gene TRBV6-1 combines with J gene TRBJ2-7; 9 bases line up with TRBD1. Trimming took 4 bases from V and 7 from J; bases not matched to a gene: 8. Germline V gene data show CDR1 as MNHNS and CDR2 as SASEGT. The CDR3 length is 14 residues. The CDR3 DNA reads as TGTGCCAGCAGTGCGGGACAGGGCCCTTTGGAGCAGTACTTC. Encoded protein: CASSAGQGPLEQYF.

The rearrangement uses TRBV7-9 and TRBJ2-7, with 9 bases that match TRBD2. Per the germline V gene, CDR1 is SEHNR and CDR2 is FQNEAQ (reference sequence). The CDR3 is 16 residues long. The J segment lost 0 bases and the V segment lost 1 base, leaving 4 bases of the junction unmatched. The CDR3 protein is CASSLVAGAPSYEQYF. CDR3 coding DNA: TGTGCCAGCAGCTTAGTAGCGGGGGCCCCCTCCTACGAGCAGTACTTC.

The CDR3 protein is CASSNRQEGAETQYF. Written as DNA, the CDR3 is TGTGCCAGCAGCAACCGACAGGAGGGAGCAGAGACCCAGTACTTC. V is TRBV11-3 and J is TRBJ2-5; possibly TRBD1 or TRBD2 for D (6 bases each). The CDR3 is 15 residues long. CDR1 and CDR2 from the germline V gene are SGHNT and YENEEA. Trimming pared 5 bases from V and 4 bases from J, leaving 17 bases between.

A single count supports this clone. The chain combines TRBV9 with TRBJ2-1; 9 bases align to TRBD2. Germline V gene sequence: CDR1 SGDLS, CDR2 YYNGEE. Germline trimming cut 3 bases from V and 4 bases from J; bases unmatched to any gene: 5. The CDR3 covers 15 residues. The CDR3 coding sequence is TGTGCCAGCAGCGCGACTAGCGGAACTTACAATGAGCAGTTCTTC. Encoded protein: CASSATSGTYNEQFF.

The V call is TRBV10-3, the J call TRBJ2-7, with D perhaps TRBD1 (6 bases). Looked up from germline, CDR1 is ENHRY and CDR2 is SYGVKD. CDR3 length: 13 amino acids. Trimming removed 4 bases at V and 5 bases at J, with 12 bases between. The CDR3 here is CAISAGDINEQYF. The DNA for the CDR3 is TGTGCCATCAGTGCAGGGGATATCAACGAGCAGTACTTC.

This rearrangement joins TRBV19 to TRBJ1-3; no definite D call. Germline V lookup: CDR1 LNHDA, CDR2 SQIVND (reference sequence). V shed 6 bases and J shed 5 bases, with 14 bases lying between them. CDR3 length equals 14 residues. Here the CDR3 reads CASSRRWERNTIYF. The CDR3 bases are TGTGCCAGTAGCCGCCGTTGGGAGAGAAACACCATATATTTT. Using reference TRBV19 and TRBJ1-3 for the parts outside the CDR3, the full variable domain is DGGITQSPKYLFRKEGQNVTLSCEQNLNHDAMYWYRQDPGQGLRLIYYSQIVNDFQKGDIAEGYSVSREKKESFPLTVTSAQKNPTAFYLCASSRRWERNTIYFGEGSWLTVV.

V is TRBV5-4 and J is TRBJ1-6, with TRBD1 identical over 7 bases. The germline V gene encodes CDR1 SGHNT and CDR2 YYREEE (reference sequence). The CDR3 is 17 residues long. Trimming at V came to 3 bases and at J to 6 bases, leaving 12 bases not matched to a gene. The CDR3 region is CASSSAETHRGNSPLHF. CDR3 in DNA: TGTGCCAGCAGCTCTGCCGAGACCCACAGGGGTAATTCACCCCTCCACTTT.

The rearrangement uses TRBV7-9 and TRBJ2-2; 10 bases line up with TRBD1. The CDR3 contains 15 residues. Germline V CDR1 and CDR2: SEHNR, FQNEAQ (reference sequence). Unmatched junction bases numbered 6, after V lost 5 bases and J lost 6 bases. This CDR3 reads CASSLSGTGAGELFF. The CDR3, as DNA: TGTGCCAGCAGCCTCTCCGGGACAGGGGCCGGGGAGCTGTTTTTT. Drawing the rest from reference TRBV7-9 and TRBJ2-2, the complete variable domain is DTGVSQNPRHKITKRGQNVTFRCDPISEHNRLYWYRQTLGQGPEFLTYFQNEAQLEKSRLLSDRFSAERPKGSFSTLEIQRTEQGDSAMYLCASSLSGTGAGELFFGEGSRLTVL.